The sequence of this T cell receptor beta chain was determined in a study of shared clonotypes between healthy human individuals. Turning to this clone: Its antigen is undetermined.

The study, taken as a whole, reports: Non-shared clonotypes displayed generation probabilities falling below those of clonotypes present in all four donors. Sorted-subset sequencing was shown by rarefaction to be incomplete despite large depth. Several donors held about 4.5% of naive CD4 clonotypes in common.

CDR1 is SEHNR and CDR2 is FQNEAQ in the germline V gene (reference sequence). Trimming cost V 3 bases and J 0 bases, with 19 bases left between them. The CDR3 length is 18 residues. Repertoires were generated with immunoSEQ multiplex PCR, while TCRdb's copy carries only in-frame clones and drops some. The table has under 650,000 clones, 90% to 96% seen once. This clonotype was sampled from a woman aged 30 to 39 in good health. Input material: naive CD4+ T cells sorted from blood. Subset: CD45RA+ positively selected. The V call is TRBV7-9, the J call TRBJ2-3, with D perhaps TRBD1 (6 bases). The CDR3 is CASSFLIGGQTSTDTQYF. The CDR3 DNA sequence: TGTGCCAGCAGCTTTTTGATAGGTGGACAGACTAGCACAGATACGCAGTATTTT.